Each of the 29 T cell receptor beta chains below was sequenced from the same sample in a study of blood T cell repertoires in COVID-19. Sequenced by immunoSEQ multiplex PCR; TCRdb stores in-frame clones only, minus some. The profile shows more than 100,000 clones, over 70% of them singletons. Sequencing input: peripheral blood. The receptors shown here come from a man between 45 and 60 years old with active COVID-19.

This clone was recorded only once. This sequence joins TRBV7-9 and TRBJ1-4, with D perhaps matching TRBD1 (5 bases). Between the trimmed V and J ends, which lost 0 bases and 7 bases, there was a span of 9 bases. Germline lookup yields CDR1 SEHNR and CDR2 FQNEAQ (reference sequence). The CDR3 runs to 14 residues. CDR3 bases: TGTGCCAGCAGCTTAGCGCGGGACGGTGAAAAACTGTTTTTT. As protein: CASSLARDGEKLFF.

The sample holds many counts of this clone. The rearrangement links TRBV27 to TRBJ2-1; 9 bases line up with TRBD1. Germline CDR1 MNHEY, CDR2 SMNVEV (reference sequence). CDR3 length equals 14 residues. After removal of 3 bases from V and 8 bases from J, the junction contained 5 bases not matched to a gene. CDR3 loop: CASSFGQGSYEQFF. DNA for the CDR3: TGTGCCAGCAGTTTTGGACAGGGGTCATATGAGCAGTTCTTC.

V is TRBV5-6 and J is TRBJ1-4; D not resolved. V lost 1 base and J 7 bases, leaving 11 bases between the germline ends. The CDR3 extends over 14 amino acids. Germline CDR1 and CDR2: SGHDT and YYEEEE. CDR3 nucleotides: TGTGCCAGCAGCTTGTCCGGGAGTGGTGAAAAACTGTTTTTT. This gives the protein CASSLSGSGEKLFF.

The chain carries TRBV5-1 and TRBJ1-2, with a weak D call TRBD1 (5 bases). Germline V lookup: CDR1 SGHRS, CDR2 YFSETQ. This CDR3 contains 14 residues. Deletions cut 0 bases from V and 8 bases from J, with 14 bases between. CDR3 nucleotides: TGCGCCAGCAGCTTGGGTCAGGGCGCGCCCGGCTACACCTTC. Translated, it gives CASSLGQGAPGYTF.

The V gene is TRBV19, the J gene TRBJ1-1; D perhaps matches TRBD1 (5 bases). V shed 5 bases and J shed 1 base, with 8 bases lying between them. The CDR3 is 13 amino acids. Germline CDR1 and CDR2: LNHDA and SQIVND (reference sequence). CDR3 sequence reads: CASSWGWNTEAFF. CDR3 coding DNA: TGTGCCAGTAGTTGGGGCTGGAACACTGAAGCTTTCTTT.

The chain employs TRBV9 and TRBJ2-7; 9 positions match TRBD2. The CDR3 is 16 amino acids. J lost 5 bases, V lost 0 bases, and 9 bases had no gene match. Germline CDR1 SGDLS, CDR2 YYNGEE. CDR3 region: CASSVEGTSLIHEQYF. CDR3 nucleotides: TGTGCCAGCAGCGTAGAGGGGACTAGCCTGATCCACGAGCAGTACTTC.

This clone was seen many times. Additional DNA sequences in this sample encode the identical CDR3. The rearrangement uses TRBV7-9 and TRBJ1-3; the D gene is possibly TRBD1 (5 bases). CDR1 is SEHNR, CDR2 FQNEAQ, per germline (reference sequence). Trimming removed 3 bases at V and 4 bases at J, with 7 bases between. This CDR3 is built from 13 residues. This chain's CDR3 is CASSLRQGNTIYF. The CDR3 nucleotides read TGTGCCAGCAGCTTGCGACAGGGAAACACCATATATTTT.

The gene calls are TRBV7-9 and TRBJ2-3; no clear D. Germline V gene lookup returns CDR1 SEHNR and CDR2 FQNEAQ (reference sequence). The CDR3 runs to 17 residues. Trimming shortened V by 1 base and J by 6 bases, and 20 bases separated the two germline ends. CDR3 amino acids: CASSLEQEARRRDTQYF. DNA for the CDR3: TGTGCCAGCAGCTTAGAGCAAGAAGCCCGCCGGCGGGATACGCAGTATTTT.

The chain joins TRBV27 to TRBJ2-2; no clear D. The CDR3 contains 14 residues. V lost 1 base and J lost 3, with 6 bases in between. Germline values: CDR1 MNHEY, CDR2 SMNVEV (reference sequence). CDR3 in amino acids: CASSLYQDTGELFF. The CDR3 DNA reads as TGTGCCAGCAGTTTATACCAGGACACCGGGGAGCTGTTTTTT.

V usage is TRBV21-1 and J usage is TRBJ2-3; the listed D gene, TRBD1, was not tested against the DNA. TRBV21-1 is an annotated pseudogene. The CDR3 has 15 residues. The CDR3 region has the DNA TGTGCCAGCAGCAAGCTTGGACAGGCCCCAGATACGCAGTATTTT. Amino acids: CASSKLGQAPDTQYF.

The rearrangement uses TRBV24-1 and TRBJ2-2; 7 bases agree with TRBD2. J lost 3 bases, V lost 4 bases, and 7 bases had no gene match. Per germline, CDR1 KGHDR and CDR2 SFDVKD. The CDR3 consists of 16 residues. CDR3 nucleotide sequence: TGTGCCACCAGTGACCCCACCGCGGGGGACACCGGGGAGCTGTTTTTT. Its translation: CATSDPTAGDTGELFF.

As concerns this clone: At one end the junction does not follow the germline gene, possibly because of a read error. This chain connects TRBV7-7 to TRBJ2-3, with TRBD1 as a possible D gene (5 bases). The CDR3 totals 16 residues. Germline V lookup: CDR1 SSHAT, CDR2 FNYEAQ (reference sequence). CDR3 nucleotide sequence: TGTGCTAGCAGCTTAGATCTGGCCTCAGGGACAGATACGCAGTATTTT. As protein: CASSLDLASGTDTQYF.

This clone is a singleton in its sample. The chain carries TRBV5-5 and TRBJ2-1; no clear D gene. The V end lost 0 bases, the J end lost 2 bases, and 9 bases lay between the germline ends. Per the germline V gene, CDR1 is SGHKS and CDR2 is YYEKEE (reference sequence). The CDR3 totals 15 residues. CDR3 nucleotides: TGTGCCAGCAGCTTGGGGCAGAACCCCTACAATGAGCAGTTCTTC. It yields the protein CASSLGQNPYNEQFF.

The genes are TRBV29-1 and TRBJ1-1; the D gene is possibly TRBD1 (6 bases). The CDR3 spans 13 residues. The germline V and J ends were trimmed by 7 bases and 3 bases, with 15 bases remaining between them. Per the germline V gene, CDR1 is SQVTM and CDR2 is ANQGSEA. The CDR3: CSAGGRTYTEAFF. Here the CDR3 DNA reads TGCAGCGCCGGGGGGCGGACCTACACTGAAGCTTTCTTT.

The V and J genes are TRBV5-4 and TRBJ1-1, with D perhaps TRBD1 (5 bases). Trimming left V 0 bases short and J 10 bases short, with 13 bases between. From germline, CDR1 is SGHNT and CDR2 YYREEE (reference sequence). The CDR3 runs to 13 residues. This chain's CDR3 is CASSLESGVGAFF. The CDR3 DNA is TGTGCCAGCAGCTTGGAATCGGGGGTTGGAGCTTTCTTT. Drawing the rest from reference TRBV5-4 and TRBJ1-1, the complete variable domain is ETGVTQSPTHLIKTRGQQVTLRCSSQSGHNTVSWYQQALGQGPQFIFQYYREEENGRGNFPPRFSGLQFPNYSSELNVNALELDDSALYLCASSLESGVGAFFGQGTRLTVV.

The chain combines TRBV13 with TRBJ2-7; D gene uncertain. This CDR3 spans 15 amino acids. The V gene lost 2 bases and the J gene lost 3 bases, with 14 bases spanning the gap. Germline loops: CDR1 PRHDT, CDR2 FYEKMQ (reference sequence). This CDR3 reads CASSLSRVGSYEQYF. The CDR3 coding sequence is TGTGCCAGCAGCTTATCCCGGGTCGGAAGCTACGAGCAGTACTTC.

The chain couples TRBV10-3 to TRBJ2-2; D perhaps matches TRBD1 (6 bases). CDR1 and CDR2 (germline): ENHRY, SYGVKD. This CDR3 is 16 amino acids long. The V and J ends lost 9 bases and 0 bases respectively, with 17 bases between them. Here the CDR3 reads CAISPAAGANTGELFF. The CDR3 DNA is TGTGCCATTTCCCCCGCGGCAGGGGCGAACACCGGGGAGCTGTTTTTT.

The CDR3 region is CASSIVGRAGVQPQHF. DNA for the CDR3: TGTGCCAGTAGTATAGTTGGGCGGGCAGGGGTTCAGCCCCAGCATTTT. The genes are TRBV19 and TRBJ1-5; a weak D match, TRBD1 (6 bases). CDR3 size: 16 residues. The V end lost 1 base, the J end lost 6 bases, and 16 bases lay between the germline ends. Per the germline V gene, CDR1 is LNHDA and CDR2 is SQIVND (reference sequence).

The chain has TRBV5-4 and TRBJ2-6; TRBD1 might be the D (6 bases). The V end was cut by 8 bases, the J end by 3 bases, with 15 bases between. Germline assignment: CDR1 SGHNT and CDR2 YYREEE (reference sequence). CDR3 length: 15 amino acids. The CDR3 loop is CASSTGSGGANVLTF. The CDR3, as DNA: TGTGCCAGTTCCACAGGGAGTGGTGGGGCCAACGTCCTGACTTTC.

The gene calls are TRBV5-1 and TRBJ1-1; weak D call: TRBD1 (5 bases). Germline CDR1 and CDR2: SGHRS and YFSETQ. Trimming shortened V by 1 base and J by 4 bases, and 14 bases separated the two germline ends. This CDR3 spans 15 amino acids. CDR3 nucleotide sequence: TGCGCCAGCAGCTTGACAACAGGTCGAGTCACTGAAGCTTTCTTT. This translates into CASSLTTGRVTEAFF.

The genes are TRBV2 and TRBJ2-5, with 14 bases lining up with TRBD2. The CDR3 has 18 residues. V dropped 4 bases and J dropped 3; count of bases not matched to a gene: 10. Germline V lookup: CDR1 SNHLY, CDR2 FYNNEI. DNA of the CDR3: TGTGCCAGCAGTGGGTTGGGACTAGCGGGGGACACTAAAGAGACCCAGTACTTC. It translates to CASSGLGLAGDTKETQYF.

CDR3 nucleotide sequence: TGCAGTGCTAGTGACCCGGGACAGGGGGGAGGCAATCAGCCCCAGCATTTT. It encodes CSASDPGQGGGNQPQHF. The chain is built from TRBV20-1 and TRBJ1-5; 11 bases are a match to TRBD1. This CDR3 has 17 amino acids. V lost 3 bases to trimming and J lost 2 bases; unmatched junction nucleotides: 9. Per germline, CDR1 DFQATT and CDR2 SNEGSKA (reference sequence).

The V and J genes are TRBV9 and TRBJ2-4; 10 bases line up with TRBD1. After removal of 3 bases from V and 7 bases from J, the junction contained 7 bases not matched to a gene. The germline CDR1 and CDR2 sequences are SGDLS and YYNGEE. The CDR3 is 15 residues long. CDR3 bases: TGTGCCAGCAGCGGCCGAGGGGGACAGGGGAACATTCAGTACTTC. Translated, it gives CASSGRGGQGNIQYF. The entire variable domain, with the rest obtained from reference TRBV9 and TRBJ2-4, is as follows: DSGVTQTPKHLITATGQRVTLRCSPRSGDLSVYWYQQSLDQGLQFLIQYYNGEERAKGNILERFSAQQFPDLHSELNLSSLELGDSALYFCASSGRGGQGNIQYFGAGTRLSVL.

The chain couples TRBV6-5 to TRBJ1-3, with D unresolved. Germline lookup yields CDR1 MNHEY and CDR2 SVGAGI. Trimming took 1 base from V and 8 from J, leaving 15 bases between them. The CDR3 spans 15 residues. The CDR3 region has the DNA TGTGCCAGCAGTTACTTTGGAGGGAGAGAGGACACCATATATTTT. Its protein is CASSYFGGREDTIYF.

This chain links TRBV6-2 or TRBV6-3 with TRBJ1-6; TRBD1 matches 12 bases. Germline V gene sequence: CDR1 MNHEY, CDR2 SVGEGT. CDR3 size: 16 residues. V was clipped by 0 bases and J by 14 bases; unmatched bases: 8. The CDR3 sequence: CASSYSKGTGGEALHF. The CDR3 region has the DNA TGTGCCAGCAGTTACTCGAAGGGGACAGGGGGCGAAGCCCTCCACTTT.

This rearrangement joins TRBV7-2 to TRBJ2-2; weak D call: TRBD1 (6 bases). V lost 5 bases and J 6 bases, leaving 13 bases between the germline ends. The CDR3 is 14 amino acids. Germline CDR1 is SGHTA and CDR2 is FQGNSA. The CDR3 DNA sequence: TGTGCCAGCAGCCAACAGGGATTCGCCGGGGAGCTGTTTTTT. Protein product: CASSQQGFAGELFF. The entire variable domain, with the rest obtained from reference TRBV7-2 and TRBJ2-2, is as follows: GAGVSQSPSNKVTEKGKDVELRCDPISGHTALYWYRQSLGQGLEFLIYFQGNSAPDKSGLPSDRFSAERTGGSVSTLTIQRTQQEDSAVYLCASSQQGFAGELFFGEGSRLTVL.

The chain has TRBV7-7 and TRBJ2-5, with 7 bases matching TRBD2. CDR1 and CDR2 (germline): SSHAT, FNYEAQ (reference sequence). The CDR3 covers 12 residues. CDR3 loop: CASGPGVETQYF. The CDR3 DNA reads TGTGCTAGCGGGCCGGGGGTAGAGACCCAGTACTTC. Together with reference TRBV7-7 and TRBJ2-5, the CDR3 gives the full variable domain: GAGVSQSPRYKVTKRGQDVTLRCDPISSHATLYWYQQALGQGPEFLTYFNYEAQPDKSGLPSDRFSAERPEGSISTLTIQRTEQRDSAMYRCASGPGVETQYFGPGTRLLVL.

This clone was seen a few times. The J gene is TRBJ1-6, the V gene TRBV10-1, with TRBD1 matching 7 bases. The J segment lost 0 bases and the V segment lost 7 bases, leaving 12 bases of the junction unmatched. Germline CDR1 and CDR2: WNHNN and SYGVQD (reference sequence). The CDR3 is 18 residues long. CDR3 protein: CASTQGLIRSSYNSPLHF. CDR3 nucleotides: TGCGCCAGCACACAGGGGCTCATCAGGAGCTCCTATAATTCACCCCTCCACTTT.

The genes are TRBV30 and TRBJ1-2; possibly TRBD1 for D (6 bases). The CDR3 extends over 12 amino acids. V lost 2 bases and J lost 2, with 6 bases in between. Germline V lookup: CDR1 GTSNPN, CDR2 SVGIG (reference sequence). The CDR3 sequence is CAWSTGNYGYTF. CDR3 sequence (DNA): TGTGCCTGGAGTACAGGGAACTATGGCTACACCTTC.